Detailed here is one T cell receptor (beta chain). Its matching antigen is unknown. The data were obtained in a study of T cell responses to AZD1222 COVID-19 vaccine. The assay was immunoSEQ multiplex PCR, and TCRdb's table has in-frame clones only and misses some. The table has roughly 100,000 clones, about 90% seen once. Study findings and constraints: Of spike-specific TCRs, nearly half reportedly target regions left unmutated in variants. The breadth and depth of Spike-specific TCRs increased once two AZD1222 doses had been given. Spike-spanning, vaccine-associated CD4 TCRs were dominant at 160-218 and 743-854.

Trimming took 1 base from V and 5 from J; bases not matched to a gene: 6. Germline lookup yields CDR1 MGHRA and CDR2 YSYEKL. This CDR3 is built from 15 residues. The specimen was peripheral blood, collected on day 0 of AZD1222 vaccination. This clonotype originated in an adult in good health. The chain employs TRBV4-1 and TRBJ1-2; TRBD1 matches 8 bases. The CDR3 spells CASSQAQGEGYGYTF. In DNA, the CDR3 is TGCGCCAGCAGCCAAGCACAGGGGGAGGGTTATGGCTACACCTTC.